This TCR beta chain comes out of a study of T cells in Graves' hyperthyroidism and ophthalmopathy. Findings and caveats of the study: Stable hyperthyroidism was separated from ophthalmopathy by a model based on 13 V-J features.

About this clonotype: Its antigen is undetermined.

The diagnoses drew upon clinical symptoms, serum thyroxine and TRAb, thyroid ultrasound and orbital computed tomography. The authors obtained PBMCs from more than 8 ml of fresh peripheral blood. Looked up from germline, CDR1 is MGHRA and CDR2 is YSYEKL. This CDR3 has 16 residues. V lost 0 bases to trimming and J lost 4 bases, with 15 bases between them. Using RNA transcripts as the source, TCR beta CDR3 regions were amplified. With the HTBI primer set, the TCR CDR3 went through a first round of RT-PCR. TCRdb ran MiXCR on the multiplex PCR reads and lists one entry per CDR3 protein. The sample has about 720,000 distinct CDR3 sequences, about 16% seen once.

Sequencing was performed on blood. This TCR was sampled from a young man with Graves' hyperthyroidism. The gene calls are TRBV4-1 and TRBJ2-5; D not resolved. DNA for the CDR3: TGCGCCAGCAGCCAAGATGACCTACTGGGCACAGAGACCCAGTACTTC. This encodes CASSQDDLLGTETQYF.